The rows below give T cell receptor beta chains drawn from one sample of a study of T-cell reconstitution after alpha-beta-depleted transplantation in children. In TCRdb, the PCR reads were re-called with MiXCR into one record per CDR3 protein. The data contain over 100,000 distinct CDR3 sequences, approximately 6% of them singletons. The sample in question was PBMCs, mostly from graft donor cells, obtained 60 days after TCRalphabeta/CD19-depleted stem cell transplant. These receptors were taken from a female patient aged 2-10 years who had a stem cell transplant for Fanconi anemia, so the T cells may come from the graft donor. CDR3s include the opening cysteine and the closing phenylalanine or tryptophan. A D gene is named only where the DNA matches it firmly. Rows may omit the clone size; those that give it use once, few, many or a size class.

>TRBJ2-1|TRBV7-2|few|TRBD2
CASSLVLGGAYNEQFF
TGTGCCAGCAGCTTGGTCCTCGGGGGGGCCTACAATGAGCAGTTCTTC
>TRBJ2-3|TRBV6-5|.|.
CASSWGLASLTDTQYF
TGTGCCAGCAGTTGGGGCTTGGCTAGCCTCACAGATACGCAGTATTTT
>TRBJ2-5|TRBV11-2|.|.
CASSRFRIQETQYF
TGTGCCAGCAGCCGCTTTAGGATTCAAGAGACCCAGTACTTC
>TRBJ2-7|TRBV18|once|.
CASSPNYEQYF
TGTGCCAGCTCACCGAACTACGAGCAGTACTTC
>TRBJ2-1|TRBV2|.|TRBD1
CASSRDRDPYNEQFF
TGTGCCAGCAGCCGGGACAGGGACCCCTACAATGAGCAGTTCTTC
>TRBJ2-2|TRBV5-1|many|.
CASSLYGSGSGELFF
TGCGCCAGCAGCTTGTACGGCAGCGGGTCCGGGGAGCTGTTTTTT
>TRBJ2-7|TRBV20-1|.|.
CSARGGSAYYEQYF
TGCAGTGCTAGAGGTGGTAGCGCCTACTACGAGCAGTACTTC
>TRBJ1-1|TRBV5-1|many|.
CASSLEGEGTEAFF
TGCGCCAGCAGCTTGGAGGGGGAGGGTACTGAAGCTTTCTTT
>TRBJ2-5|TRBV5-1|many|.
CASSSRASQETQYF
TGCGCCAGCAGCAGCCGGGCCTCTCAAGAGACCCAGTACTTC
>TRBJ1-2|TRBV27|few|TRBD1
CASSLYQGGDGYTF
TGTGCCAGCAGTTTATATCAGGGGGGAGATGGCTACACCTTC
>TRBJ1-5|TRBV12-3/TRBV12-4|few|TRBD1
CASRGTGAGNQPQHF
TGTGCCAGCAGGGGGACAGGGGCAGGCAATCAGCCCCAGCATTTT
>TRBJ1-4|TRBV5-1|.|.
CASSALRDPSEKLFF
TGCGCCAGCAGCGCCTTGCGGGACCCGAGTGAAAAACTGTTTTTT
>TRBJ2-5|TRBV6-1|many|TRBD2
CASSVAGTLQETQYF
TGTGCCAGCAGTGTAGCGGGGACACTCCAAGAGACCCAGTACTTC
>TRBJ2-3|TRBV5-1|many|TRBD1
CASTTGTGTDTQYF
TGCGCCAGCACCACAGGGACAGGGACAGATACGCAGTATTTT
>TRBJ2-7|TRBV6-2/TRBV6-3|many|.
CASSYSGTSYEQYF
TGTGCCAGCAGTTACTCAGGGACATCCTACGAGCAGTACTTC
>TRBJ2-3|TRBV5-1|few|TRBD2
CASSLPSGGGDTQYF
TGCGCCAGCAGCTTGCCTAGCGGGGGTGGAGATACGCAGTATTTT
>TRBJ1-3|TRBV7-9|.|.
CASSFLPDSLSGNTIYF
TGTGCCAGCAGCTTTCTACCCGACAGTCTCTCTGGAAACACCATATATTTT
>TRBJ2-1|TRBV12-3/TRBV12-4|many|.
CASSPRFRSSYNEQFF
TGTGCCAGCAGTCCCCGTTTTAGGAGCTCCTACAATGAGCAGTTCTTC
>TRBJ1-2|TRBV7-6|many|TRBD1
CASSLNARDRVGLYGYTF
TGTGCCAGCAGCTTAAATGCCCGGGACAGGGTAGGGCTTTATGGCTACACCTTC
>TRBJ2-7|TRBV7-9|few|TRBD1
CASSFYSLRDRREQYF
TGTGCCAGCAGCTTTTACTCCCTTCGGGACAGGAGGGAGCAGTACTTC
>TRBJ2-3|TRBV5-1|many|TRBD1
CASSYRGPHPDTQYF
TGCGCCAGCAGCTACAGGGGGCCGCATCCAGATACGCAGTATTTT
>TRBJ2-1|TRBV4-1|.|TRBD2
CASSRRGGYNEQFF
TGCGCCAGCAGCCGGCGGGGGGGGTACAATGAGCAGTTCTTC
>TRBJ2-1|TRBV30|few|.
CAWSRLGVWDEQFF
TGTGCCTGGAGTCGGCTAGGTGTTTGGGATGAGCAGTTCTTC
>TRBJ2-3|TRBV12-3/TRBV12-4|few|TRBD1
CASCLVPLSGGQADTQYF
TGTGCCAGCTGTTTGGTCCCACTTTCAGGGGGCCAGGCAGATACGCAGTATTTT
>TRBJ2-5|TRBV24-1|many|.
CATSDSFQETQYF
TGTGCCACCAGTGACTCGTTCCAAGAGACCCAGTACTTC
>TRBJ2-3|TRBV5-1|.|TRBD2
CASSPAVAGFPTDTQYF
TGCGCCAGCAGCCCCGCTGTAGCGGGTTTCCCCACAGATACGCAGTATTTT
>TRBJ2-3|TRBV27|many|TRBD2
CASSLGTTSTDTQYF
TGTGCCAGCAGTTTAGGGACTACCAGCACAGATACGCAGTATTTT
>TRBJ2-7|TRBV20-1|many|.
CSARVQNSYEQYF
TGCAGTGCTAGAGTGCAGAACTCCTACGAGCAGTACTTC
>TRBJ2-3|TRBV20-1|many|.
CSARYPTDTQYF
TGCAGTGCTAGATATCCCACAGATACGCAGTATTTT
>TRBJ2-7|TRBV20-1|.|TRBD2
CSGDLAGDYSYEQYF
TGCAGCGGTGATTTAGCGGGTGATTACTCCTACGAGCAGTACTTC
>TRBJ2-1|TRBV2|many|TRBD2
CASEREVWGEQFF
TGTGCCAGCGAGCGGGAGGTTTGGGGTGAGCAGTTCTTC
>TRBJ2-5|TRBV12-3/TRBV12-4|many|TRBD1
CASSLGIPVGTAKETQYF
TGTGCCAGCAGTTTGGGTATTCCCGTAGGGACAGCCAAAGAGACCCAGTACTTC
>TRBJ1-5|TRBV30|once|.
CAWSQPGDQPQHF
TGTGCCTGGAGTCAACCAGGGGATCAGCCCCAGCATTTT
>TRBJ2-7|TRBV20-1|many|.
CSARGINPPYEQYF
TGCAGTGCGAGGGGCATCAACCCACCTTACGAGCAGTACTTC
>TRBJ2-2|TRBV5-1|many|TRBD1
CASSSQGQGAMELFF
TGCGCCAGCAGCTCGCAAGGACAGGGGGCTATGGAGCTGTTTTTT
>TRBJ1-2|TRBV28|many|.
CASSLGRYGYTF
TGTGCCAGCAGTTTGGGGCGCTATGGCTACACCTTC
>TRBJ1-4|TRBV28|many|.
CASSLWGEKLFF
TGTGCCAGCAGTTTATGGGGTGAAAAACTGTTTTTT
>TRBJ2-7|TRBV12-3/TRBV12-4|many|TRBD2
CASSLARSGRPEQYF
TGTGCCAGCAGTTTAGCGAGAAGCGGGAGACCCGAGCAGTACTTC
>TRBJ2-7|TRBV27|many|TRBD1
CASSLVGQGISPYEQYF
TGTGCCAGCAGTTTAGTGGGACAGGGCATCTCTCCCTACGAGCAGTACTTC
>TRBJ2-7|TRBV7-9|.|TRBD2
CASNDRGVAGAPYEQYF
TGTGCCAGCAACGACCGGGGGGTAGCGGGGGCTCCCTACGAGCAGTACTTC
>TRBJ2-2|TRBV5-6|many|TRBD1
CASSSTHRGHTGELFF
TGTGCCAGCAGCTCGACGCACAGGGGGCACACCGGGGAGCTGTTTTTT
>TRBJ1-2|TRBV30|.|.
CAWRAGRTYGYTF
TGTGCCTGGAGGGCCGGTAGGACCTATGGCTACACCTTC
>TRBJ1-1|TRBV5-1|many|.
CASSLVSMNTEAFF
TGCGCCAGCAGCTTGGTCAGCATGAACACTGAAGCTTTCTTT
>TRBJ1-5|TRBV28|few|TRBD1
CASSFALDRGINQPQHF
TGTGCCAGCAGTTTCGCCCTCGACAGGGGGATAAATCAGCCCCAGCATTTT
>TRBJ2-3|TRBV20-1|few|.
CSASRGPRADTQYF
TGCAGTGCTAGTCGGGGGCCTAGAGCAGATACGCAGTATTTT
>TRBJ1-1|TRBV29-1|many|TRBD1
CSVQSGGGGTEAFF
TGCAGCGTTCAATCAGGGGGCGGGGGCACTGAAGCTTTCTTT
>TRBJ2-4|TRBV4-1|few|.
CASSQITGKVLGVSKNIQYF
TGCGCCAGCAGCCAAATAACAGGGAAAGTCCTAGGTGTGTCCAAAAACATTCAGTACTTC
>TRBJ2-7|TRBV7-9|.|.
CASSLGVDYSTFYEQYF
TGTGCCAGCAGCTTAGGTGTCGATTACAGTACCTTCTACGAGCAGTACTTC
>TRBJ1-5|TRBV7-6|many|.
CASSPIAGISNQPQHF
TGTGCCAGCAGCCCGATTGCGGGGATTAGCAATCAGCCCCAGCATTTT
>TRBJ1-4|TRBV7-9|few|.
CASSSQGEKLFF
TGTGCCAGCAGCTCCCAGGGGGAAAAACTGTTTTTT
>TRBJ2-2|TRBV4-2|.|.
CASSPGDTGELFF
TGTGCCAGCAGCCCGGGGGACACCGGGGAGCTGTTTTTT
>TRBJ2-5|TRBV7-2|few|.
CASSFNRQETQYF
TGTGCCAGCAGCTTTAACCGGCAAGAGACCCAGTACTTC
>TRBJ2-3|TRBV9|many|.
CASSVVSESTDTQYF
TGTGCCAGCAGCGTAGTTTCGGAATCCACAGATACGCAGTATTTT
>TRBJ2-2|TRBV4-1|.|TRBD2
CASSQIPGLAGEGNGELFF
TGCGCCAGCAGCCAGATCCCGGGACTAGCGGGAGAGGGTAACGGGGAGCTGTTTTTT
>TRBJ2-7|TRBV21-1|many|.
CASSDRDRMYF
TGTGCCAGCAGCGACCGGGACAGAATGTACTTC
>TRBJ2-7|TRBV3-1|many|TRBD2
CASSDRLAGSYEQYF
TGTGCCAGCAGCGACAGACTAGCGGGGTCCTACGAGCAGTACTTC
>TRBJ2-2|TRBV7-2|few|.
CASSLAFGRVPGELFF
TGTGCCAGCAGCTTAGCATTCGGCCGGGTGCCCGGGGAGCTGTTTTTT
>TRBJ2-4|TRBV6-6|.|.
CASSFEVLNIQYF
TGTGCCAGCAGTTTCGAGGTCCTAAACATTCAGTACTTC
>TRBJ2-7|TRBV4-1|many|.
CASSQDLAIVTYEQYF
TGCGCCAGCAGCCAAGATCTAGCGATAGTCACCTACGAGCAGTACTTC